This passage covers 5 T cell receptor beta chains from one sample sequenced in a study of blood T cell repertoires in COVID-19. Using immunoSEQ multiplex PCR, the repertoire was profiled, and TCRdb retains in-frame clones only, with some absent. The table lists roughly 100,000 clones, around 74% of them singletons. The material sequenced was peripheral blood. The receptor set was obtained from a woman in her sixties or seventies with acute or convalescent COVID-19.

This rearrangement joins TRBV10-3 to TRBJ1-3; tentative D call: TRBD1 (6 bases). The CDR3 covers 15 residues. The ends were cut back, 3 bases at V and 2 bases at J, with 11 bases in the middle. CDR1 is ENHRY, CDR2 SYGVKD, per germline. CDR3 in amino acids: CAISDDRRTGNTIYF. The CDR3 DNA reads as TGTGCCATCAGTGATGACAGGAGAACTGGAAACACCATATATTTT.

This clone appeared once. V gene TRBV25-1 combines with J gene TRBJ1-5; 10 bases map to TRBD1. V shed 2 bases, J shed 2 bases, and the junction held 3 bases outside the gene matches. The CDR3 runs 16 residues. Germline assignment: CDR1 MGHDK and CDR2 SYGVNS. Here the CDR3 reads CASSETGTGGNQPQHF. The CDR3 region has the DNA TGTGCCAGCAGTGAAACCGGGACAGGGGGCAATCAGCCCCAGCATTTT. Full variable domain (missing parts from reference TRBV25-1 and TRBJ1-5): EADIYQTPRYLVIGTGKKITLECSQTMGHDKMYWYQQDPGMELHLIHYSYGVNSTEKGDLSSESTVSRIRTEHFPLTLESARPSHTSQYLCASSETGTGGNQPQHFGDGTRLSIL.

This clone has more than one count but fewer than ten. The chain employs TRBV12-3 or TRBV12-4 and TRBJ1-4; possibly TRBD1 for D (5 bases). The CDR3 has 13 residues. V was pared by 2 bases and J by 6 bases, with 7 bases between. Here the CDR3 DNA reads TGTGCCAGCAGTTTAAAGGGGTATGAAAAACTGTTTTTT. It specifies CASSLKGYEKLFF.

The rearrangement links TRBV10-3 to TRBJ2-5; 13 nucleotides match TRBD2. CDR1 ENHRY and CDR2 SYGVKD come from the germline V gene. The CDR3 contains 15 residues. V was clipped by 6 bases and J by 7 bases; unmatched bases: 8. This CDR3 is CAISSTSGGEGTQYF. For the CDR3, the DNA is TGTGCCATCAGCTCTACTAGCGGGGGGGAGGGGACCCAGTACTTC.

The chain employs TRBV14 and TRBJ2-7; 9 positions match TRBD1. Trimming removed 4 bases from V and 1 base from J; junction bases left unmatched: 8. Germline V lookup: CDR1 SGHDN, CDR2 FVKESK. The CDR3 has 16 residues. Here the CDR3 DNA reads TGTGCCAGCAGCCTCGGGACAGGGAGATCGTCCTACGAGCAGTACTTC. This gives the protein CASSLGTGRSSYEQYF.